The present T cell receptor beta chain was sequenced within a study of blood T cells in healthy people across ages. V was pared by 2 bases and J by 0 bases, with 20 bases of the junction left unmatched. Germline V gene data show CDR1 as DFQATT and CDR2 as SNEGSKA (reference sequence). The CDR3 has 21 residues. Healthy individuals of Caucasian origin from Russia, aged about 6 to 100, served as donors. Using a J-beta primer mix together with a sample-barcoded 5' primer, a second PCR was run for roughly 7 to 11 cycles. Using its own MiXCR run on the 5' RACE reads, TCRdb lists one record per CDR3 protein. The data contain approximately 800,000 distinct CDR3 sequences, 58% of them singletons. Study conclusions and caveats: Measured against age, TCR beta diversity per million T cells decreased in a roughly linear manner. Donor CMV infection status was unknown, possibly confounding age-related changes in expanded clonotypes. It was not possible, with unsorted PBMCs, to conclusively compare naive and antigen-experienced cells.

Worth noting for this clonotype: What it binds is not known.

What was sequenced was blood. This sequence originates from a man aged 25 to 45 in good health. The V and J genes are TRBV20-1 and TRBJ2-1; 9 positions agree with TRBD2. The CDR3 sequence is CSARNPKREARQGGSYNEQFF. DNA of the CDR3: TGCAGTGCTAGAAACCCCAAGCGGGAGGCCCGGCAGGGGGGCTCCTACAATGAGCAGTTCTTC.